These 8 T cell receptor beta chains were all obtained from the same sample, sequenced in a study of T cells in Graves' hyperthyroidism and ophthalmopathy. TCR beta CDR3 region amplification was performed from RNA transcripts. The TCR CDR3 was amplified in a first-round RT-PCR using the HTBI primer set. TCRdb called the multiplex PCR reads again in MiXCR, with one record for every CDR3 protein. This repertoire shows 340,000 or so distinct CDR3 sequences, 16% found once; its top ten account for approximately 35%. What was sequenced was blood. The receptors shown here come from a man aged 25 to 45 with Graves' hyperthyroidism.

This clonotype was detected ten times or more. The CDR3 DNA reads TGTGCCAGCAGTCTAGCGGGACGGAGCACAGATACGCAGTATTTT. Its protein product is CASSLAGRSTDTQYF. The chain employs TRBV11-2 and TRBJ2-3, with 9 nucleotides matching TRBD2. This CDR3 contains 15 residues. Germline-derived CDR1 and CDR2 are SGHAT and FQNNGV. Losses at the gene ends were 6 bases for V and 0 bases for J; bases not matched to a gene: 4.

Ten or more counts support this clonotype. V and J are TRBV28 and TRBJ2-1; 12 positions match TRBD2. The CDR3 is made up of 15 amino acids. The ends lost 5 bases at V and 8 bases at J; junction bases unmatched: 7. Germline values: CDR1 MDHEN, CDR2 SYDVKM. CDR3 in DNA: TGTGCCAGCAGTCCCGGGACTAGCGGGTTGGATGAGCAGTTCTTC. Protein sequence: CASSPGTSGLDEQFF.

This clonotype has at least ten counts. For the CDR3, the DNA is TGTGCCAGCAGATTTGAGGACGGGACCCGTTACAATGAGCAGTTCTTC. It is translated as CASRFEDGTRYNEQFF. The V gene is TRBV12-3 or TRBV12-4, the J gene TRBJ2-1; the D call may be TRBD1 or TRBD2 (5 bases each). With 6 bases removed from V and 4 bases from J, the gap between germline ends came to 19 bases. The CDR3 spans 16 residues.

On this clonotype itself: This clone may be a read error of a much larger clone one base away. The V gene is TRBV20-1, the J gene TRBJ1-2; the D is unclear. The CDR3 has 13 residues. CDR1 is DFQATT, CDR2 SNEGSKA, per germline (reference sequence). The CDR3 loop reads CSAPETGDYGYNF. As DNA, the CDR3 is TGCAGTGCGCCAGAGACGGGAGACTATGGCTACAACTTC.

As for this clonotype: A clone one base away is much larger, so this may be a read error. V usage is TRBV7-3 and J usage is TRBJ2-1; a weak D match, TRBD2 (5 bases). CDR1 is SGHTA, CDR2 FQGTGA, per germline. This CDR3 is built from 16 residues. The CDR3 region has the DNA TGTGCCAGCAGCCCATCTGGGGAGAGCTCCTACAATGACCAGTTCTTC. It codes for CASSPSGESSYNDQFF.

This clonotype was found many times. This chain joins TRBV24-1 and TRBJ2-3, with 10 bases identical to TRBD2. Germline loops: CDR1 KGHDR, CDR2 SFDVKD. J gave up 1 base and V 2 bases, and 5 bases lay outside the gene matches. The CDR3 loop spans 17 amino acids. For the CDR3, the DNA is TGTGCCACCAGTGATTCGCCCGGGACTAGCGGCACAGATACGCAGTATTTT. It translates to CATSDSPGTSGTDTQYF.

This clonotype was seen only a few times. In nucleotides, the CDR3 is TGTGCCAGCAGCGTAGAAGGGGAGTCACCCCTCCACTTT. It translates to CASSVEGESPLHF. V usage is TRBV9 and J usage is TRBJ1-6; perhaps TRBD1 as D (5 bases). There are 13 residues in the CDR3. Looked up from germline, CDR1 is SGDLS and CDR2 is YYNGEE. Trimming pared 0 bases from V and 10 bases from J, leaving 8 bases between.

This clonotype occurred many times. CDR3 sequence: CASSLQPTGTGVYNEQFF. Written as DNA, the CDR3 is TGTGCCAGCAGCTTACAACCAACCGGGACAGGAGTCTACAATGAGCAGTTCTTC. The chain joins TRBV11-2 to TRBJ2-1; TRBD1 matches at 8 bases. V gave up 2 bases and J gave up 3 bases; unmatched junction bases: 12. Germline lookup yields CDR1 SGHAT and CDR2 FQNNGV. CDR3 length equals 18 residues.